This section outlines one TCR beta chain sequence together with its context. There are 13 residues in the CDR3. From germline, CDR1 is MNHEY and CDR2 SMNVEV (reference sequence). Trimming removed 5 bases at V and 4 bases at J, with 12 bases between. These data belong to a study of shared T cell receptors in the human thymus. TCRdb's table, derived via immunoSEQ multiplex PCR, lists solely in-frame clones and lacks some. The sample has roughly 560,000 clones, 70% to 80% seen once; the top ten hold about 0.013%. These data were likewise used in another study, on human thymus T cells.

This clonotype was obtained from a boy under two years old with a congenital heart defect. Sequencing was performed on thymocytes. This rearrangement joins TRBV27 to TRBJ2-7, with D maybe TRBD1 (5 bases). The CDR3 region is CASSPQDIYEQYF. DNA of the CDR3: TGTGCCAGCAGTCCCCAGGACATTTACGAGCAGTACTTC.